Here is one T cell receptor beta chain with its context. There is no known antigen for this receptor. Base quality data are lacking; no much larger clone is found one base away. The data originate from a study of cytomegalovirus exposure and HLA in healthy donors (dated by TCRdb to 2016 to 2017). With regard to the full study: An earlier analysis of approximately 600 of the donors reported 250 to 300 Gb of sequence data and 100 million to 140 million unique TCR beta sequences from about 180 million T cells. HLA typing included class I and class II loci at four-digit resolution. Because of strong linkage in the cohort, a few DR-DQ haplotypes were treated as single units for association and clustering. Typing coverage varied by locus: about 629-630 donors for A, B, C, DRB1 and DQB1; approximately 500 for DQA1; over 600 for DPA1; roughly 470 for DPB1. An early release covering more than 500 HLA-typed donors comprised approximately 300 gigabases of sequencing data and roughly 86 million unique TCR sequences. In the later analysis, no new phenotypic data were used to find candidate immune exposures; instead, reliance was placed on TCR beta sequences and their occurrence across donors. Among roughly 400 genotyped donors of the cohort, an average of about 240,000 unique TCR beta nucleotide sequences was sequenced per donor, of which 15% to 20% were non-productive. Donor age, sex, ethnicity and CMV serostatus were compiled alongside the repertoire data. Every discovery cohort repertoire had been produced on one sequencing platform. The study aimed to test whether signatures of past pathogen exposure could be identified by cataloging public T cell receptors. In an earlier analysis of a few hundred of the donors, high-throughput TCR beta sequencing was used to judge whether each TCR beta V gene segment behaved as functional or pseudogenic. A separate validation cohort of over 95 different subjects was used in addition to the roughly 640-subject first cohort. In a later genetic analysis, genome-wide SNP genotypes for about 55% of the roughly 700 donors were used, and that subset was treated as a discovery cohort. A later analysis re-analyzed previously published TCR beta repertoires from about 600 donors and added high-resolution HLA genotyping to study TCR occurrence patterns. Using immunosequencing, the study profiled T cell repertoires from some 670 subjects and related those repertoires to cytomegalovirus serostatus. Of the 300 to 500 genotyped donors, less than 85% were placed in the genetic ancestry cluster associated with self-reported Caucasian donors. To predict cytomegalovirus infection status, the study brought together high-throughput TCR immunosequencing, statistical association of individual TCRs with disease status, and machine learning. General findings and caveats noted by the study authors: In the study, around 160 TCR beta chains were listed as associated with cytomegalovirus. In a later analysis, HLA-associated TCR beta chains were found to be more clonally expanded and to have lower generation probabilities than equally common non-associated chains. According to the authors, the approach could potentially be generalized to other disease states and immunological phenotypes. Sequencing depth was assumed to be roughly uniform across donors in the presence/absence analyses, though that assumption may not hold. The sequencing pipeline was judged likely to have produced a cluster of highly shared sequence variants as a technical artifact. In a later analysis, most CMV-associated TCR beta chains were found to appear HLA-restricted, with HLA associations seemingly driven largely by CMV exposure. A later analysis reported that several top co-occurrence clusters appeared linked to parvovirus B19, influenza, CMV and Epstein-Barr virus. The only immune exposure information available for the cohort was CMV serostatus. Because counts were too low, roughly 17 rarely observed V segments, including chromosome 9 orphons, were left out of the earlier analysis of 587 of the donors. At a false discovery rate of 0.05, a later analysis linked some 18,000 TCR beta sequences to specific HLA alleles. When HLA alleles, especially DR and DQ, strongly co-occurred, attributing TCR associations to individual alleles was difficult. In a later genetic analysis, fewer N-insertions in productive TCRs were reported among donors in an Asian-associated ancestry cluster than the roughly 640-donor mean. An earlier analysis of 450 to 750 of the donors showed that most TCR beta V segments appeared in productive rearrangements either about 87% or about 30% of the time, which broadly matched IMGT annotations. HLA typing was unavailable for some donors at each locus, so association tests used only the typed subset. In vitro tests confirmed that three of the cytomegalovirus-associated TCR beta chains recognize cytomegalovirus antigens. A further reported finding was that TCR beta sequences accurately predicted the HLA-A and HLA-B alleles for most subjects in the first cohort. Correlated functional status among segregating V segments might reflect linkage disequilibrium, but an unknown experimental factor could not be ruled out. An association between a missense DCLRE1C variant and V-gene and J-gene trimming of TCR beta chains was found in a later genetic analysis and replicated in an independent cohort. Only TCR beta chains were sequenced in this cohort, and the absence of alpha or paired-chain data limited detectable features. Some IMGT-functional V segments, including TRBV6-2 and TRBV6-3, could not be told apart with the 87-base-pair reads, so those segments were excluded. The classifier was reported to diagnose cytomegalovirus status with high specificity and sensitivity in both the original cohort and the validation cohort. While some public TCRs were present in many individuals, most TCR sequences turned up only very rarely across donors. According to a later analysis, TCR association rates differed among HLA loci, with DRB1 alleles showing the most associated TCRs and HLA-C alleles showing the fewest.

The cohort comprised several hundred healthy bone marrow donors. Cohort members were all nominally healthy when sampled, although unrecorded immune exposures were likely present. The donor was CMV seronegative and belonged to the group of 352 seronegative cohort members. A peripheral blood sample was collected from each donor, and TCR beta sequencing was performed on peripheral blood mononuclear cells. Genomic DNA was extracted from the blood cell samples with the Qiagen DNeasy Blood Extraction Kit. V loses 1 base, J loses 10 bases, and the germline ends lie 11 bases apart. Based on the germline V gene (reference sequence), the CDR1 and CDR2 sequences are LNHDA and SQIVND. From the cysteine through the phenylalanine, the CDR3 covers 13 amino acids. This entry keeps only the CDR3 DNA: 39 bases, framed from base 1. Library prep was done by the immunoSEQ multiplex PCR assay. The multiplex PCR relied on a mix of 60 forward primers for TCR Vbeta segments and 13 reverse primers for TCR Jbeta segments. Amplification of the CDR3 region of rearranged TCR beta genes was performed with a multiplex PCR assay on genomic DNA. On the Illumina HiSeq System, the amplified TCR beta libraries were sequenced as 87-base-pair reads. Per the source publication's procedure: In a later analysis, 77 million or so unique TCR beta chains were counted across the 500 to 850 repertoires, and roughly 11 million of these chains were shared by at least two donors. Raw reads were error-corrected and collapsed into unique sequences by a nearest-neighbor algorithm in which closely related sequences were merged to remove PCR and sequencing errors. Alignment of CDR3 sequences to IMGT reference sequences was used to assign V, D and J gene segments. Each retained sequence needed at least a six-nucleotide match to both a V gene segment and a J gene segment. A rearrangement was called productive if the CDR3 had no stop codons and remained in frame with V and J, and every other rearrangement was called non-productive. CDR3 was defined according to IMGT convention as the region running from the second conserved V-encoded cysteine to the conserved J-encoded phenylalanine. Sequences without an unambiguous match to a single V gene segment were excluded from the earlier analysis of almost 600 of the donors. An earlier analysis of 500 to 600 of the donors classified V segments as functional when productive rearrangements were above 56.7% and as segregating when the standard deviation between donors was above 5%. A statistical classification framework was built to diagnose cytomegalovirus status from the catalog of TCR beta chain sequences. V and J gene assignment, in a later analysis, came from comparing TCR nucleotide sequences with IMGT/GENE-DB human TR gene sequences. The TCRdist pipeline was used in a later analysis to assign CDR3 sequences and most-parsimonious VDJ recombination scenarios. In a later analysis, each TCR beta chain was defined by its CDR3 amino acid sequence together with its V-gene family, and reads without a unique V-gene family were excluded. In a later analysis, 500 to 650 highly shared, low-generation-probability nucleotide sequences were removed to address suspected cross-contamination and a sequencing artifact. A later analysis calculated a clonal expansion index for each public chain from normalized within-repertoire ranks of inferred template counts. Generation probabilities in a later analysis came from a VDJ recombination model fitted to out-of-frame rearrangements, and those results were checked against IGoR. A later analysis scored TCR-TCR, TCR-HLA and TCR-CMV co-occurrence with hypergeometric tests, applying a repertoire-size bias correction to TCR pairs. To estimate false discovery rates, a later analysis permuted the HLA or CMV assignments 20 times. In a later analysis, co-occurring TCRs were grouped using DBSCAN, and TCRdist sequence similarity was added for clustering within HLA-allele-positive subsets. Co-occurrence clustering excluded repertoires with fewer than 30,000 or more than 120,000 public chains, plus five with anomalous nucleotide sharing. TCRdb carries this immuneACCESS record with in-frame sequences only. Its versions omit some clonotypes, under half of them owing to an unresolved V gene in the studies checked, with the rest unexplained. V and J calls and clone size are copied from that table; D and trimming were computed from the DNA. This sample holds 60,000 to 80,000 clones; less than 85% were observed only once. In total, the top ten clones hold 5.4% of the sample.

Sequenced: PBMCs. This TCR came from a woman aged 25 to 39 in good health and CMV-seronegative. This sequence uses TRBV19 and TRBJ2-1, and TRBD1 may be the D gene, going by 5 matching bases. The sequenced DNA is TGTGCCAGTAGTATAGTCGCAGGGCGAGAGCAGTTCTTC. Its translation reads: CASSIVAGREQFF.